The text below deals with one T cell receptor beta chain. Its cognate antigen is unknown. Its ends do not fully match the called genes, so a read error is possible. This sample stems from a study of OX40 agonist ivuxolimab in advanced cancers. Study context: Each dose-escalation patient presented with hepatocellular carcinoma, melanoma, renal cell or head and neck cancer. Broader study findings: Clonal expansion by week 6 occurred in CD4+ and CD8+ blood T cells (at 0.1 to 3.0 mg/kg).

The protocol was immunoSEQ multiplex PCR, while the TCRdb copy is restricted to in-frame clones and leaves out a portion. The sample lists fewer than 90,000 clones, approximately 83% occurring once. The sample in question was CD4+ or CD8+ T cells sorted from blood, obtained in a trial of the OX40 agonist ivuxolimab. The source of this sequence is an adult with an advanced solid tumor such as melanoma, head and neck, liver or kidney cancer.

This CDR3 reads CASSEDRTVWPF. CDR3 DNA: TGTGCCAGCTCGGAGGACAGGACCGTTTGGCCCTTC. This sequence joins TRBV18 and TRBJ1-2, with 7 bases lining up with TRBD1. CDR3 length: 12 amino acids. CDR1 KGHSH and CDR2 LQKENI come from the germline V gene.